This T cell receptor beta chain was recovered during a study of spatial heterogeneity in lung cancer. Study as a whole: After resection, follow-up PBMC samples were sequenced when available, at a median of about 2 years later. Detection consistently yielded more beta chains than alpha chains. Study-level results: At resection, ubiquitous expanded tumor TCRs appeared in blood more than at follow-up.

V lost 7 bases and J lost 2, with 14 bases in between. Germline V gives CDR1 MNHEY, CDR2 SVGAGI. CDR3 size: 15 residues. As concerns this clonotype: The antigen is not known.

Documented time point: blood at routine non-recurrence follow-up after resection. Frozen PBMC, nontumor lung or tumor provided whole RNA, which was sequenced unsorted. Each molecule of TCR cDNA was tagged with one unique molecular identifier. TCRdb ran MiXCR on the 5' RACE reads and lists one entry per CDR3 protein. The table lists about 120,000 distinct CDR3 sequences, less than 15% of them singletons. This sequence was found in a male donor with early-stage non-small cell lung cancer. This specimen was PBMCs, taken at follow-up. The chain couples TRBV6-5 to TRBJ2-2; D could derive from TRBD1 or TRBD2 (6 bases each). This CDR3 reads CASNLGGYNTGELFF. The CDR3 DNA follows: TGTGCCAGCAACTTGGGGGGCTATAACACCGGGGAGCTGTTTTTT.